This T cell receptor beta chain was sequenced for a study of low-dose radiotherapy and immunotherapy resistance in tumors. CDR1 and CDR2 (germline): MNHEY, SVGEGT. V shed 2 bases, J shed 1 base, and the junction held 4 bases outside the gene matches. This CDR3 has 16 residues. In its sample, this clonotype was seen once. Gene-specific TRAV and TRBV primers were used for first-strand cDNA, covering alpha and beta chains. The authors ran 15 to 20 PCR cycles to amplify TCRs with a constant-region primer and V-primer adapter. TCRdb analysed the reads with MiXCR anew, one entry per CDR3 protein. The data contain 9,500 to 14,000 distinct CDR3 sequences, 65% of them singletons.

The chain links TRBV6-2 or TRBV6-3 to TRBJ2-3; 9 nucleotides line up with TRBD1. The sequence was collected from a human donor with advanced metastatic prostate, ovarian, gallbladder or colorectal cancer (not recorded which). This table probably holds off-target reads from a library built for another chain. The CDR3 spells CASSYLTGGGTDTQYF. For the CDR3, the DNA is TGTGCCAGCAGTTACCTCACAGGGGGCGGCACAGATACGCAGTATTTT.